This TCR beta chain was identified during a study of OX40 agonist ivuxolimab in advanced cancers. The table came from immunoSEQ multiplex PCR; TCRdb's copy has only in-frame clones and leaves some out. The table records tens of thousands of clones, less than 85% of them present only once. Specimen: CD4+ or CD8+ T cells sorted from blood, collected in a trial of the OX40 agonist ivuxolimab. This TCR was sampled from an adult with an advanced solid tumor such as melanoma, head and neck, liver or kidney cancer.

Here the CDR3 reads CASSLGSAEAFF. The CDR3, as DNA: TGTGCCAGCAGCTTAGGCAGCGCTGAAGCTTTCTTT. The chain carries TRBV7-8 and TRBJ1-1; D unresolved. Germline V gene lookup returns CDR1 SGHVS and CDR2 FQNEAQ. This CDR3 is 12 amino acids long. V dropped 1 base and J dropped 6 bases, with 6 bases sitting between them.